This T cell receptor (beta chain) was recovered during a study of shared clonotypes between healthy human individuals. For each subset, genomic DNA was distributed in equal portions over several immunoSEQ plates. Unsorted PBMC DNA sequencing spanned ten immunoSEQ deep assay plates. Sequenced by immunoSEQ multiplex PCR; TCRdb stores in-frame clones only, minus some. The sample consists of over 400,000 clones, 78% of them appearing once. Donors were healthy HIV-negative adults without recently reported acute infections or vaccinations. Samples left unsorted employed around 95 million PBMCs for genomic DNA. This CDR3 spans 14 amino acids. From germline, CDR1 is SGDLS and CDR2 YYNGEE. Trimming removed 0 bases at V and 3 bases at J, with 6 bases between. In this sample, this clone turned up a few times.

The TCR was taken from a woman aged 35 to 49 in good health. Some clones in this sample may be carry-over from other donors' samples. Sample: PBMCs. The chain joins TRBV9 to TRBJ1-4; D unclear. The chain's CDR3 is CASSVGDPNEKLFF. CDR3 DNA: TGTGCCAGCAGCGTAGGGGATCCTAATGAAAAACTGTTTTTT.